The clone carrying this T cell receptor beta chain showed up many times. The antigen remains unidentified. This sample was taken from a study of glioma-infiltrating T cells. V lost 4 bases and J 8 bases, leaving 17 bases between the germline ends. The CDR3 is 13 amino acids. CDR1 is DFQATT, CDR2 SNEGSKA, per germline (reference sequence). Study-wide findings and caveats: Only very few CDR3 sequences appeared in both tissue and blood. Gliomas, especially low-grade, showed above-expected tissue-blood divergence; non-neoplastic patients showed below.

The iRepertoire nested amplicon-rescue multiplex PCR amplified TCR alpha and beta CDR3s from RNA. One-step reverse transcription and amplification started from approximately 100-400 ng of tissue mRNA or PBMC total RNA. TCRdb used MiXCR to reprocess the multiplex PCR reads, holding one entry per CDR3 protein. This repertoire shows approximately 20,000 distinct CDR3 sequences, around 24% found once; its top ten account for over 10%. V gene TRBV20-1 combines with J gene TRBJ1-2, with a possible D match to TRBD1 (5 bases). The source of this sequence is a human donor with low-grade glioma or glioblastoma, undergoing nonglioma brain surgery, or in good health (not recorded which). Sequencing input: glioma tissue, nonneoplastic brain tissue, or PBMCs (not recorded which). CDR3 in DNA: TGCAGTGCTAACCGGGACGGCCCGGGGGGCTACACCTTC. This sequence encodes CSANRDGPGGYTF.